A selection of T cell receptor beta chains follows, all from one sample in a study of post-analysis software for immune sequencing data. TCRdb recomputed calls from the PCR reads with MiXCR, one row per CDR3 protein. The sample lists about 460,000 distinct CDR3 sequences, approximately 45% occurring once. The sample comprised blood. These receptor sequences come from a girl between 5 and 17 years old with multiple sclerosis. The CDR3 runs from the conserved cysteine through the conserved F or W. A D gene is named only where the DNA matches it firmly. The size of a clone is reported for some rows only, either as once, few or many, or as a class for expanded clones.

>TRBJ2-7|-|14|few|TRBV10-3
CAITEEDKSYEQYF
TGTGCCATCACCGAAGAGGACAAGTCCTACGAGCAGTACTTC
>TRBJ2-7|-|12|-|TRBV6-2/TRBV6-3
CASTYGGYEQYF
TGTGCCAGCACCTACGGGGGCTACGAGCAGTACTTC
>TRBJ2-7|TRBD2|18|-|TRBV20-1
CSALEIGGGSESSYEQYF
TGCAGTGCTCTAGAGATTGGGGGGGGTAGCGAGAGCTCCTACGAGCAGTACTTC
>TRBJ2-1|-|16|-|TRBV5-1
CASSLEEGATYNEQFF
TGCGCCAGCAGCTTGGAGGAGGGGGCCACGTACAATGAGCAGTTCTTC
>TRBJ1-3|-|15|-|TRBV6-5
CASSYRRGSGNTIYF
TGTGCCAGCAGTTACCGTCGGGGCTCTGGAAACACCATATATTTT
>TRBJ2-5|-|12|-|TRBV5-1
CASSFQNDEQYF
TGCGCCAGCAGCTTTCAGAACGATGAGCAGTACTTC
>TRBJ1-5|-|13|-|TRBV5-1
CASSWTGNQPQHF
TGCGCCAGCAGTTGGACAGGCAATCAGCCCCAGCATTTT
>TRBJ2-7|-|13|-|TRBV19
CASSTGLGYEQYF
TGTGCCAGTAGTACGGGACTGGGTTACGAGCAGTACTTC
>TRBJ1-1|-|12|few|TRBV2
CASSEQGTEAFF
TGTGCCAGCAGTGAACAAGGGACGGAAGCTTTCTTT
>TRBJ2-7|-|15|-|TRBV5-6
CASSLPTGSHYEQYF
TGTGCCAGCAGCCTACCGACAGGTTCCCACTACGAGCAGTACTTC
>TRBJ1-1|TRBD1|17|-|TRBV5-6
CASSLRQGISMNTEAFF
TGTGCCAGCAGCTTAAGACAGGGCATATCCATGAACACTGAAGCTTTCTTT
>TRBJ1-1|-|15|-|TRBV7-2
CASSLGDGGGTEAFF
TGTGCCAGCAGCTTAGGGGACGGCGGAGGGACTGAAGCTTTCTTT
>TRBJ1-1|-|16|-|TRBV12-3/TRBV12-4
CASRRTQGYMNTEAFF
TGTGCCAGCCGTCGGACACAGGGTTACATGAACACTGAAGCTTTCTTT
>TRBJ2-7|-|16|once|TRBV7-2
CASSLARASEAYEQYF
TGTGCCAGCAGCTTAGCTCGGGCTAGCGAGGCCTACGAGCAGTACTTC
>TRBJ1-1|-|14|-|TRBV20-1
CSATEGFVNTEAFF
TGCAGTGCTACAGAGGGGTTCGTGAACACTGAAGCTTTCTTT
>TRBJ1-6|-|15|-|TRBV4-1
CASSQTGTENSPLHF
TGCGCCAGCAGCCAGACCGGGACGGAGAATTCACCCCTCCACTTT
>TRBJ2-3|-|17|few|TRBV28
CASSLLWDTGFTDTQYF
TGTGCCAGCAGTTTACTATGGGATACAGGATTCACAGATACGCAGTATTTT
>TRBJ2-5|TRBD1|16|-|TRBV15
CATSSYRQGFGETQYF
TGTGCCACCAGCAGCTACCGACAGGGGTTTGGAGAGACCCAGTACTTC
>TRBJ1-5|-|14|-|TRBV28
CASWGDTGNQPQHF
TGTGCCAGCTGGGGGGACACCGGCAATCAGCCCCAGCATTTT
>TRBJ2-5|TRBD2|14|-|TRBV28
CTSNERERQETQYF
TGTACCAGCAACGAGCGGGAGCGTCAAGAGACCCAGTACTTC
>TRBJ2-7|-|13|-|TRBV21-1
CASSKGQHYEQYF
TGTGCCAGCAGCAAGGGGCAGCACTACGAGCAGTACTTC
>TRBJ2-1|TRBD2|13|few|TRBV20-1
CSARGVAGHEQFF
TGCAGTGCTAGGGGGGTAGCGGGCCATGAGCAGTTCTTC
>TRBJ1-1|-|14|once|TRBV29-1
CSVVSGSWDTEAFF
TGCAGCGTTGTGTCAGGCTCGTGGGACACTGAAGCTTTCTTT
>TRBJ2-3|-|14|many|TRBV10-3
CAISVKRESDTQYF
TGTGCCATCAGTGTCAAAAGGGAGTCAGATACGCAGTATTTT
>TRBJ2-5|TRBD2|17|-|TRBV7-6
CASSLVASGMYQETQYF
TGTGCCAGCAGCCTAGTGGCTAGCGGGATGTACCAAGAGACCCAGTACTTC
>TRBJ2-4|-|15|few|TRBV7-2
CASSLYHGRGNIQYF
TGTGCCAGCAGCTTATACCACGGGAGAGGAAACATTCAGTACTTC
>TRBJ2-3|TRBD2|15|-|TRBV5-5
CASSLAGLAGDTQYF
TGTGCCAGCAGCTTGGCGGGCCTAGCGGGAGATACGCAGTATTTT
>TRBJ1-6|-|13|-|TRBV29-1
CSVETQADSPLHF
TGCAGCGTTGAAACCCAGGCAGATTCACCCCTCCACTTT
>TRBJ2-5|TRBD1|14|-|TRBV4-3
CASSQGTGRETQYF
TGCGCCAGCAGCCAGGGGACAGGGAGAGAGACCCAGTACTTC
>TRBJ2-1|-|12|few|TRBV7-2
CASSPPEDEQFF
TGTGCCAGCAGCCCACCCGAGGACGAGCAGTTCTTC